This TCR beta chain emerged from a study of T cells in localized non-small cell lung cancer. TCRdb's table, derived via immunoSEQ multiplex PCR, lists solely in-frame clones and lacks some. Among some 55,000 clones listed, around four fifths were seen once. Worth noting for this clone: Its antigen remains unidentified.

Study results and caveats: Of the tissues analyzed, uninvolved adjacent lung showed maximal T cell clonality, greater than tumor.

Germline assignment: CDR1 MDHEN and CDR2 SYDVKM. Trimming left V 7 bases short and J 6 bases short, with 9 bases between. CDR3 size: 11 residues. This sample comprised peripheral blood, obtained before any cancer treatment. This TCR was sampled from an older female donor with stage II squamous cell lung carcinoma. V is TRBV28 and J is TRBJ1-2; tentative D call: TRBD1 (5 bases). The DNA for the CDR3 is TGTGCCAGCACCGTGGGGGATGGCTACACCTTC. Amino acid sequence: CASTVGDGYTF.